This TCR beta chain was recovered during a study of identical twins. Findings of the study overall: Its conclusions, products of cross-sectional statistical analysis, did not come from following the same donors. Compared with models, monozygotic twins showed more out-of-frame TCR alpha sharing. Those out-of-frame alpha sequences shared by twins showed an excess of low generation probability.

This clonotype was counted between two and nine times. Antigen: not known. TCRdb recomputed calls from the 5' RACE reads with MiXCR, one row per CDR3 protein. The sample holds around 1.7 million distinct CDR3 sequences, less than 40% seen once. Germline values: CDR1 SGHAT, CDR2 FQDESV (reference sequence). With 2 bases removed from V and 1 base from J, the gap between germline ends came to 9 bases. The CDR3 length is 15 residues. This chain joins TRBV11-1 and TRBJ2-1; D is unclear. The receptor's source is a newborn girl in good health. The sample was cord blood. In DNA, the CDR3 is TGTGCCAGCAGCTTAAACCTAGTTTCCTACAATGAGCAGTTCTTC. Translation: CASSLNLVSYNEQFF.